A single sample is the source of the 10 T cell receptor beta chains below, sequenced in a study of monozygotic twins with inflammatory bowel disease. Using the 5' RACE reads, TCRdb records one entry per CDR3 protein without DNA. The repertoire table contains about 110,000 distinct CDR3 sequences. Input material: blood. These receptors all come from a human donor with ulcerative colitis or Crohn's disease, or a healthy co-twin of an affected twin (not recorded which).

The chain couples TRBV28 to TRBJ2-1; TCRdb gives TRBD1 as the D gene, but with no DNA this cannot be confirmed. Per the germline V gene, CDR1 is MDHEN and CDR2 is SYDVKM. The CDR3 totals 14 residues. The CDR3 sequence is CASTRQTTYNEQFF.

V is TRBV20-1 and J is TRBJ2-1; the D call from TCRdb, TRBD2, cannot be confirmed without DNA. Germline CDR1 reads DFQATT; CDR2 reads SNEGSKA (reference sequence). CDR3 length: 16 residues. CDR3 residues: CSAPSFSAAVGDEQFF.

The chain joins TRBV25-1 to TRBJ1-4; TCRdb lists TRBD1, though no DNA is available to test this call. The CDR3 loop spans 13 amino acids. Per germline, CDR1 MGHDK and CDR2 SYGVNS. The CDR3 sequence is CASSDQQGGKLFF.

This chain connects TRBV7-2 to TRBJ2-1; TCRdb calls TRBD1, which cannot be checked without DNA. The V gene's germline CDR1 is SGHTA and CDR2 FQGNSA. CDR3 length: 16 amino acids. CDR3 protein: CASSLAADGRYNEQFF.

V is TRBV19 and J is TRBJ2-7; TCRdb's D call of TRBD2 is untestable without DNA. The CDR3 totals 15 residues. Germline V lookup: CDR1 LNHDA, CDR2 SQIVND (reference sequence). The CDR3 here is CASSPTSGRFYEQYF. The full variable domain, its missing parts supplied by reference TRBV19 and TRBJ2-7, is DGGITQSPKYLFRKEGQNVTLSCEQNLNHDAMYWYRQDPGQGLRLIYYSQIVNDFQKGDIAEGYSVSREKKESFPLTVTSAQKNPTAFYLCASSPTSGRFYEQYFGPGTRLTVT.

This chain joins TRBV19 and TRBJ2-1. The CDR3 runs to 17 residues. Germline V gene sequence: CDR1 LNHDA, CDR2 SQIVND (reference sequence). The CDR3: CASSIDEAGDPYNEQFF.

This chain connects TRBV19 to TRBJ2-1; TCRdb picks TRBD2, but there is no DNA to check that call. The germline V gene encodes CDR1 LNHDA and CDR2 SQIVND (reference sequence). This CDR3 has 16 residues. The CDR3 sequence: CASSIRRLPGGHEQFF.

This chain uses TRBV7-8 with TRBJ2-4; without DNA, the TCRdb call of TRBD2 cannot be checked. This CDR3 region has 13 residues. Germline V gives CDR1 SGHVS, CDR2 FQNEAQ. The CDR3 sequence is CASSWGTSNIQYF.

V gene TRBV11-1 combines with J gene TRBJ2-1. There are 18 residues in the CDR3. CDR1 SGHAT and CDR2 FQDESV come from the germline V gene (reference sequence). This CDR3 is CASSHGFLGNTDYNEQFF.

The genes are TRBV7-8 and TRBJ1-4; TCRdb proposes TRBD1, but this gene call is untestable without DNA. The CDR3 totals 15 residues. CDR1 and CDR2 (germline): SGHVS, FQNEAQ. CDR3: CASSLVRGQGEKLFF.